The 22 T cell receptor beta chains listed next were all sequenced from one sample in a study of T cell responses to AZD1222 COVID-19 vaccine. Clones were sequenced by immunoSEQ multiplex PCR, and TCRdb holds only the in-frame ones, with some missing. There are about 150,000 clones in the sample; 91% occur only once, and about 1.5% lies in the top ten. The sample in question was peripheral blood, obtained on day 0 of AZD1222 vaccination. The receptor set was obtained from an adult in good health.

The chain joins TRBV12-3 or TRBV12-4 to TRBJ1-1; D unclear. Between the trimmed V and J ends, which lost 4 bases and 7 bases, there was a span of 13 bases. This CDR3 is 13 amino acids long. The chain's CDR3 is CASSYRVKGEAFF. In DNA form, the CDR3 reads TGTGCCAGCAGTTACAGAGTAAAGGGTGAAGCTTTCTTT.

The CDR3 loop reads CASSQGYGYTF. DNA of the CDR3: TGTGCCAGCAGCCAGGGCTATGGCTACACCTTC. The chain links TRBV27 to TRBJ1-2; the D gene is possibly TRBD1 (5 bases). V was clipped by 6 bases and J by 4 bases, with 6 bases between them. This CDR3 spans 11 amino acids. Germline CDR1 reads MNHEY; CDR2 reads SMNVEV (reference sequence).

CDR3 DNA: TGTGCCAGCTCACCAAGGGGTGGGGGGTCTTCCTACGAGCAGTACTTC. Protein: CASSPRGGGSSYEQYF. The chain uses TRBV18 and TRBJ2-7; a possible D gene is TRBD2 (6 bases). The CDR3 contains 16 residues. The germline V gene has CDR1 KGHSH and CDR2 LQKENI. Trimming pared 2 bases from V and 1 base from J, leaving 15 bases between. Using reference TRBV18 and TRBJ2-7 for the parts outside the CDR3, the full variable domain is NAGVMQNPRHLVRRRGQEARLRCSPMKGHSHVYWYRQLPEEGLKFMVYLQKENIIDESGMPKERFSAEFPKEGPSILRIQQVVRGDSAAYFCASSPRGGGSSYEQYFGPGTRLTVT.

The V gene is TRBV18, the J gene TRBJ1-4; a weak D match, TRBD1 (5 bases). CDR3 length: 15 amino acids. The germline V gene encodes CDR1 KGHSH and CDR2 LQKENI. Trimming removed 3 bases at V and 4 bases at J, with 12 bases between. The chain's CDR3 is CASSPPGAVNEKLFF. The CDR3 coding sequence is TGTGCCAGCTCACCGCCCGGGGCAGTTAATGAAAAACTGTTTTTT.

V and J are TRBV2 and TRBJ2-4; 13 nucleotides agree with TRBD2. This CDR3 is built from 17 residues. Germline assignment: CDR1 SNHLY and CDR2 FYNNEI. V gave up 6 bases and J gave up 6 bases; unmatched junction bases: 11. As DNA, the CDR3 is TGTGCCAGCAGAAGGACTAGCGGGAGTCTGATCGCAAACATTCAGTACTTC. Translating gives CASRRTSGSLIANIQYF. The complete variable domain, with remaining parts taken from reference TRBV2 and TRBJ2-4, reads EPEVTQTPSHQVTQMGQEVILRCVPISNHLYFYWYRQILGQKVEFLVSFYNNEISEKSEIFDDQFSVERPDGSNFTLKIRSTKLEDSAMYFCASRRTSGSLIANIQYFGAGTRLSVL.

This sequence joins TRBV18 and TRBJ1-2; the match to TRBD1 covers 7 bases. Germline V lookup: CDR1 KGHSH, CDR2 LQKENI. The ends lost 2 bases at V and 8 bases at J; junction bases unmatched: 11. The CDR3 sequence is 15 residues long. This chain's CDR3 is CASSPGSTGKGGYTF. The CDR3 bases are TGTGCCAGCTCACCAGGGTCGACAGGGAAGGGGGGCTACACCTTC.

The chain couples TRBV7-2 to TRBJ2-2; D gene unclear. The germline gives CDR1 SGHTA, CDR2 FQGNSA. The CDR3 extends over 13 amino acids. V was trimmed by 0 bases and J by 8 bases, leaving 7 bases between them. CDR3 DNA sequence: TGTGCCAGCAGCTTAGCCGATGGGGGGGAGCTGTTTTTT. Protein sequence: CASSLADGGELFF. Full variable domain (remainder filled in from reference TRBV7-2 and TRBJ2-2): GAGVSQSPSNKVTEKGKDVELRCDPISGHTALYWYRQSLGQGLEFLIYFQGNSAPDKSGLPSDRFSAERTGGSVSTLTIQRTQQEDSAVYLCASSLADGGELFFGEGSRLTVL.

The chain joins TRBV7-3 to TRBJ1-2; 7 bases line up with TRBD1. Germline V CDR1 and CDR2: SGHTA, FQGTGA. The CDR3 length is 15 residues. Germline trimming cut 5 bases from V and 0 bases from J; bases unmatched to any gene: 6. The CDR3 sequence: CASSPRGGSNYGYTF. DNA of the CDR3: TGTGCCAGCAGCCCAAGAGGGGGCTCTAACTATGGCTACACCTTC.

The chain recombines TRBV28 with TRBJ1-5, with D uncertain. Looked up from germline, CDR1 is MDHEN and CDR2 is SYDVKM. Between the trimmed V and J ends, which lost 2 bases and 2 bases, there was a span of 10 bases. The CDR3 covers 15 residues. CDR3 sequence reads: CASSLLVRGNQPQHF. DNA of the CDR3: TGTGCCAGCAGTTTACTAGTGAGAGGCAATCAGCCCCAGCATTTT.

The chain recombines TRBV14 with TRBJ1-1; unclear D gene. The CDR3 spans 15 residues. Per the germline V gene, CDR1 is SGHDN and CDR2 is FVKESK. The V end was cut by 1 base, the J end by 0 bases, with 9 bases between. In DNA form, the CDR3 reads TGTGCCAGCAGCCAAGTGGCCAGGATGAACACTGAAGCTTTCTTT. Protein product: CASSQVARMNTEAFF.

The genes are TRBV28 and TRBJ1-2, with D possibly matching TRBD1 (5 bases). The germline V gene encodes CDR1 MDHEN and CDR2 SYDVKM. This CDR3 comprises 11 residues. V gave up 6 bases and J gave up 8 bases, with 10 bases separating them. In nucleotides, the CDR3 is TGTGCCAGCAGACAGGAGAAGGGCTACACCTTC. It yields the protein CASRQEKGYTF.

V and J are TRBV5-4 and TRBJ2-5; weak D call: TRBD2 (7 bases). The CDR3 has 15 amino acids. Germline CDR1 is SGHNT and CDR2 is YYREEE (reference sequence). V lost 2 bases, J lost 4 bases, and 15 bases lay in between. The CDR3, as DNA: TGTGCCAGCAGCTTCGGAGGGGGGGCCGGAGAGACCCAGTACTTC. Its protein product is CASSFGGGAGETQYF. Full variable domain (missing parts from reference TRBV5-4 and TRBJ2-5): ETGVTQSPTHLIKTRGQQVTLRCSSQSGHNTVSWYQQALGQGPQFIFQYYREEENGRGNFPPRFSGLQFPNYSSELNVNALELDDSALYLCASSFGGGAGETQYFGPGTRLLVL.

This chain links TRBV6-5 with TRBJ2-7; TRBD1 agrees at 9 bases. J was trimmed by 2 bases and V by 5 bases; bases with no gene match: 7. This CDR3 contains 15 residues. Germline lookup yields CDR1 MNHEY and CDR2 SVGAGI. The CDR3 protein is CASSTGTGPTYEQYF. The CDR3 nucleotides read TGTGCCAGCAGTACCGGGACAGGGCCTACCTACGAGCAGTACTTC.

The chain couples TRBV11-2 to TRBJ2-3; the D gene could be TRBD1 or TRBD2 (5 bases each). Germline CDR1 reads SGHAT; CDR2 reads FQNNGV. V gave up 7 bases and J gave up 6 bases, with 20 bases separating them. The CDR3 spans 15 residues. The CDR3 reads CASTLAPGPTDTQYF. The CDR3 region has the DNA TGTGCCAGCACCCTCGCCCCGGGGCCTACTGATACGCAGTATTTT.

This clone was observed once. The rearrangement uses TRBV10-3 and TRBJ2-3; TRBD2 aligns across 10 bases. Germline loops: CDR1 ENHRY, CDR2 SYGVKD. This CDR3 is 17 amino acids long. V lost 0 bases, J lost 8 bases, and 11 bases stayed unmatched. This CDR3 is CAISESLSGGPVGTQYF. CDR3 coding DNA: TGTGCCATCAGTGAGTCTCTTAGCGGGGGGCCAGTCGGTACGCAGTATTTT.

The table lists this clone with a count of one. The DNA of the CDR3 is TGCAGTGCTAGTAGCAGCGGGAATCGGGACATTCAGTACTTC. This encodes CSASSSGNRDIQYF. This chain joins TRBV20-1 and TRBJ2-4; 7 bases map to TRBD2. Germline lookup yields CDR1 DFQATT and CDR2 SNEGSKA (reference sequence). Trimming cost V 3 bases and J 8 bases; bases outside gene matches: 10. This CDR3 spans 14 amino acids.

The V and J genes are TRBV6-2 or TRBV6-3 and TRBJ1-1; D may be TRBD1 (5 bases). Trimming stripped 4 bases from V and 3 bases from J, with 9 bases between. In germline, CDR1 is MNHEY, CDR2 SVGEGT. CDR3 length: 13 amino acids. In DNA, the CDR3 is TGTGCCAGCAGTTTGCCGGGGGACACTGAAGCTTTCTTT. Amino acid sequence: CASSLPGDTEAFF.

The rearrangement joins TRBV2 to TRBJ2-1; the D gene is possibly TRBD2 (6 bases). The CDR3 covers 12 residues. Germline V CDR1 and CDR2: SNHLY, FYNNEI. Trimming cost V 4 bases and J 10 bases, with 11 bases left between them. The CDR3 coding sequence is TGTGCCAGCAGTGTGGGGGGTCGGGAGCAGTTCTTC. Its translation is CASSVGGREQFF.

The genes are TRBV7-9 and TRBJ2-1, with D perhaps TRBD2 (7 bases). The CDR3 has 16 amino acids. Germline V lookup: CDR1 SEHNR, CDR2 FQNEAQ (reference sequence). V dropped 5 bases and J dropped 1 base, with 15 bases sitting between them. CDR3 residues: CASSGGGGRSYNEQFF. CDR3 coding DNA: TGTGCCAGCAGCGGGGGCGGCGGGAGATCCTACAATGAGCAGTTCTTC.

The rearrangement links TRBV27 to TRBJ1-1, with 8 bases matching TRBD1. After removal of 6 bases from V and 3 bases from J, the junction contained 9 bases not matched to a gene. This CDR3 contains 15 residues. The germline CDR1 and CDR2 sequences are MNHEY and SMNVEV (reference sequence). This CDR3 is CASSLPRDRYTEAFF. Here the CDR3 DNA reads TGTGCCAGCAGCCTGCCCCGGGACAGGTACACTGAAGCTTTCTTT.

The rearrangement links TRBV4-1 to TRBJ1-1; D is unclear. Germline values: CDR1 MGHRA, CDR2 YSYEKL. This CDR3 region has 18 residues. The V and J ends lost 0 bases and 0 bases respectively, with 17 bases between them. The CDR3: CASSQDGTGKLLNTEAFF. The DNA for the CDR3 is TGCGCCAGCAGCCAAGATGGAACGGGGAAACTATTGAACACTGAAGCTTTCTTT.

The V and J genes are TRBV5-4 and TRBJ2-7; the D is unclear. V lost 0 bases and J 3 bases, leaving 13 bases between the germline ends. Germline assignment: CDR1 SGHNT and CDR2 YYREEE (reference sequence). The CDR3 covers 15 residues. CDR3 DNA sequence: TGTGCCAGCAGCTTGGGGTGGGGAAACTTCTACGAGCAGTACTTC. This codes for CASSLGWGNFYEQYF.